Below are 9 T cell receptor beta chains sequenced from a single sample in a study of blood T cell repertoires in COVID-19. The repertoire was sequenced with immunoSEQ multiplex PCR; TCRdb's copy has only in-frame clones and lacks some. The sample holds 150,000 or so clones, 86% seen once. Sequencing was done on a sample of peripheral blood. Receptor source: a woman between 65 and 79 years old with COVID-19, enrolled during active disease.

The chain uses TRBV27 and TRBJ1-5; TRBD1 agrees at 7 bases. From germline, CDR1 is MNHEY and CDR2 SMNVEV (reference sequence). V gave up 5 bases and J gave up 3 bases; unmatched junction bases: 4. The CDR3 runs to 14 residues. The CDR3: CASSVGQVNQPQHF. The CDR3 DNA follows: TGTGCCAGCAGTGTCGGACAGGTCAATCAGCCCCAGCATTTT.

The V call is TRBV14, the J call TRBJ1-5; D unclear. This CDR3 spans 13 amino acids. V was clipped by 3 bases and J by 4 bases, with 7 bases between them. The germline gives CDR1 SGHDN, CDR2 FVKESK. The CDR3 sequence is CASSHSGNQPQHF. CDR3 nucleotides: TGTGCCAGCAGCCACTCAGGAAATCAGCCCCAGCATTTT.

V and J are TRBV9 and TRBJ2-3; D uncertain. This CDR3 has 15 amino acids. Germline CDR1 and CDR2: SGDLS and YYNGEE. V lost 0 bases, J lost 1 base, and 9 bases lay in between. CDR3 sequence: CASSVATLGTDTQYF. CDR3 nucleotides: TGTGCCAGCAGCGTAGCTACCCTAGGCACAGATACGCAGTATTTT.

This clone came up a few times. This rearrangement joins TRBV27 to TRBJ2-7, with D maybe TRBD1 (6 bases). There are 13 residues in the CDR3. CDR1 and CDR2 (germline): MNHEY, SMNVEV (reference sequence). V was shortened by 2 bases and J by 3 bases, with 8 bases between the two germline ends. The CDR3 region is CASSLARGYEQYF. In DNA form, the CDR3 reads TGTGCCAGCAGTTTAGCCAGGGGCTACGAGCAGTACTTC.

CDR3 sequence reads: CASSQDRGQETQYF. DNA of the CDR3: TGTGCCAGCTCCCAGGACAGGGGGCAGGAGACCCAGTACTTC. This sequence joins TRBV2 and TRBJ2-5; 11 bases are a match to TRBD1. There are 14 residues in the CDR3. CDR1 SNHLY and CDR2 FYNNEI come from the germline V gene. J was trimmed by 5 bases and V by 8 bases; bases with no gene match: 7.

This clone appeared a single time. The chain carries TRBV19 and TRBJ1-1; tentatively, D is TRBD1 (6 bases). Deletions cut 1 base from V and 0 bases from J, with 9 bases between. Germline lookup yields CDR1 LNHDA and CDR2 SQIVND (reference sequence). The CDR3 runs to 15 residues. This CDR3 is CASSIGQGMNTEAFF. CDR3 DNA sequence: TGTGCCAGTAGTATAGGCCAGGGGATGAACACTGAAGCTTTCTTT.

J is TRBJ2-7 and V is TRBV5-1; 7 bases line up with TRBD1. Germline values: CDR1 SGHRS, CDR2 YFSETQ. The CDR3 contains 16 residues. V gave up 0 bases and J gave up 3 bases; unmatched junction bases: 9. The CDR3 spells CASSLGTGYPNYEQYF. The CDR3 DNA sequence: TGCGCCAGCAGCTTGGGGACAGGTTATCCGAACTACGAGCAGTACTTC.

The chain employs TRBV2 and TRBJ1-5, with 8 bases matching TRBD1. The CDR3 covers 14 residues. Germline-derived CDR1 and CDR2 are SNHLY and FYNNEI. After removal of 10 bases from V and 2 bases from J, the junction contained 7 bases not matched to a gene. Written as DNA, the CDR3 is TGTGCCACCACAGGGGGGAAAGGCAATCAGCCCCAGCATTTT. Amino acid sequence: CATTGGKGNQPQHF.

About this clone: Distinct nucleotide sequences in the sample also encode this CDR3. CDR3 DNA sequence: TGTGCCAGCAGCAAGGTCCCTGGGGCAGGGAACACTGAAGCTTTCTTT. It yields the protein CASSKVPGAGNTEAFF. This chain joins TRBV21-1 and TRBJ1-1; no DNA check was done on the table's D call, TRBD1. TRBV21-1 is listed as a pseudogene. The CDR3 consists of 16 residues.